Sequencing of this T cell receptor (beta chain) was carried out in a study of T cells in Graves' hyperthyroidism and ophthalmopathy. Criteria for exclusion of patients were uncontrolled infection, other autoimmune disease, pregnancy or lactation. The V gene's germline CDR1 is DFQATT and CDR2 SNEGSKA (reference sequence). CDR3 size: 15 residues. V was clipped by 0 bases and J by 5 bases, with 15 bases between them. This clonotype has at least ten counts. RNA transcripts were the template for amplifying TCR beta CDR3 regions. The primer set for the first-round RT-PCR of the TCR CDR3 was HTBI. MiXCR, run by TCRdb on the multiplex PCR reads, gives a single entry per CDR3 protein. The top ten clones hold around two fifths of a sample with about 380,000 distinct CDR3 sequences, around 20% of them seen once.

The chain combines TRBV20-1 with TRBJ2-3, with D possibly matching TRBD2 (6 bases). The sequencing input was blood. This receptor was identified in a man between 18 and 29 years old with Graves' ophthalmopathy. This CDR3 reads CSARDLSGVEDTQYF. The CDR3 coding sequence is TGCAGTGCTAGAGATCTGTCGGGGGTGGAAGATACGCAGTATTTT.